This T cell receptor beta chain was captured in a study of cytomegalovirus exposure and HLA in healthy donors. Study-wide results and limits: In vitro experiments confirmed that three CMV-associated chains were specific for CMV antigens. It was found in a later analysis that first-cohort TCR clusters tended to co-occur in the 130 or so validation repertoires. The classifier reportedly diagnosed cytomegalovirus status with high sensitivity and specificity. Rarity characterized most TCR sequences, yet some public TCRs appeared in many donors.

Trimming removed 10 bases from V and 7 bases from J; junction bases left unmatched: 15. The CDR3 totals 15 residues. The germline V gene has CDR1 LNHDA and CDR2 SQIVND (reference sequence). As to this clone: The antigen is unknown.

Profiled with immunoSEQ multiplex PCR; TCRdb holds only in-frame clones, not every one. The sample lists about 150,000 clones, approximately 91% seen once, with over 3% in the top ten. Sequenced sample: PBMCs. The receptor's source is a woman younger than 30 in good health and CMV-seropositive. The chain joins TRBV19 to TRBJ2-3, with 9 bases aligning to TRBD2. The DNA of the CDR3 is TGTGCCACCAGGACCGAGGGGCTAGCGGGACATACGCAGTATTTT. Encoded protein: CATRTEGLAGHTQYF.